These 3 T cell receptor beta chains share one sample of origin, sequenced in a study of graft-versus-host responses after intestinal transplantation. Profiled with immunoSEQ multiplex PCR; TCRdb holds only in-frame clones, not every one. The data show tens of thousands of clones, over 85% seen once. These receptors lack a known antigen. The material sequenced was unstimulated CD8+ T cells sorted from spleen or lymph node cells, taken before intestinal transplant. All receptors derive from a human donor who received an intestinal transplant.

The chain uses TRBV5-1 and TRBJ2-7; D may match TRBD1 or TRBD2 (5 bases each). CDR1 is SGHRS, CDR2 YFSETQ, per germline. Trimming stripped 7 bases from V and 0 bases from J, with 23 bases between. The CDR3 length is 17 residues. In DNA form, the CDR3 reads TGCGCCAGCTCTCAGGGACGTATGAATTACTTCTCCTACGAGCAGTACTTC. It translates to CASSQGRMNYFSYEQYF.

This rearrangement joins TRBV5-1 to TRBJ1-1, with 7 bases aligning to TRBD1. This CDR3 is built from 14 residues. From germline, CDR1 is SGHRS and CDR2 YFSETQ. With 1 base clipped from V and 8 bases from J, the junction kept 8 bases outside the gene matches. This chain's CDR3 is CASSLITGELEAFF. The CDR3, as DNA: TGCGCCAGCAGCTTGATTACAGGGGAGTTGGAAGCTTTCTTT.

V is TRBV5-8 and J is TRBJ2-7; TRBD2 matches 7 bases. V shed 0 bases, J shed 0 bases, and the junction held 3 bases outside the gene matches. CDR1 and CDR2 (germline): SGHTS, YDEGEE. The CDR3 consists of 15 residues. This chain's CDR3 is CASSLVRESSYEQYF. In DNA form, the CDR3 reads TGTGCCAGCAGCTTGGTGCGGGAGAGCTCCTACGAGCAGTACTTC.